A single sample gave rise to the 12 T cell receptor beta chains below, sequenced in a study of technical replicates of blood from a few donors. Using immunoSEQ multiplex PCR, the repertoire was profiled, and TCRdb retains in-frame clones only, with some absent. The sample lists 72,000 or so clones, about 90% seen once, with around 0.42% in the top ten. Material: T cells isolated from PBMCs. All receptors come from a human donor in good health.

The V call is TRBV30, the J call TRBJ1-4, with D maybe TRBD1 (5 bases). The V gene's germline CDR1 is GTSNPN and CDR2 SVGIG (reference sequence). Trimming took 1 base from V and 8 from J, leaving 11 bases between them. This CDR3 region has 13 residues. CDR3 in DNA: TGTGCCTGGAGTGCCCAGGGATGGGAAAAACTGTTTTTT. Residues: CAWSAQGWEKLFF.

V usage is TRBV4-3 and J usage is TRBJ2-3; D might be TRBD2 (6 bases). V was trimmed by 1 base and J by 2 bases, leaving 13 bases between them. This CDR3 has 16 amino acids. From germline, CDR1 is LGHNA and CDR2 YSLEER. The DNA of the CDR3 is TGCGCCAGCAGCCAAGGTCTGGCGGGGATCACAGATACGCAGTATTTT. Translated: CASSQGLAGITDTQYF.

This chain joins TRBV7-9 and TRBJ2-7, with D possibly TRBD1 on 5 matching bases. The V and J ends lost 3 bases and 5 bases respectively, with 17 bases between them. This CDR3 spans 15 amino acids. From germline, CDR1 is SEHNR and CDR2 FQNEAQ (reference sequence). CDR3: CASSLSWSGKDEQYF. CDR3 in DNA: TGTGCCAGCAGCTTGTCGTGGTCAGGGAAAGACGAGCAGTACTTC.

The gene calls are TRBV27 and TRBJ2-2, with D possibly being TRBD2 (6 bases). The CDR3 is 17 residues long. Trimming took 0 bases from V and 4 from J, leaving 15 bases between them. Germline lookup yields CDR1 MNHEY and CDR2 SMNVEV (reference sequence). The DNA of the CDR3 is TGTGCCAGCAGTTTATCGGGGCGGGGACCCGGCACCGGGGAGCTGTTTTTT. Translating gives CASSLSGRGPGTGELFF.

V usage is TRBV30 and J usage is TRBJ2-1; no firm D call. CDR3 length equals 14 residues. With 3 bases removed from V and 6 bases from J, the gap between germline ends came to 15 bases. Germline V gene sequence: CDR1 GTSNPN, CDR2 SVGIG (reference sequence). Here the CDR3 DNA reads TGTGCCTGGAGCGGAACGGTTTCAGGCAATGAGCAGTTCTTC. Residues: CAWSGTVSGNEQFF.

This chain connects TRBV6-1 to TRBJ2-1; 10 nucleotides align to TRBD2. Per the germline V gene, CDR1 is MNHNS and CDR2 is SASEGT. CDR3 length equals 17 residues. V lost 6 bases to trimming and J lost 5 bases; unmatched junction nucleotides: 13. CDR3 nucleotide sequence: TGTGCCAGCAGGGAACTCCTAACCGGGACTAGCGACAATGAGCAGTTCTTC. It codes for CASRELLTGTSDNEQFF.

The chain employs TRBV7-9 and TRBJ2-1; TRBD2 agrees at 7 bases. There are 14 residues in the CDR3. In germline, CDR1 is SEHNR, CDR2 FQNEAQ (reference sequence). J was trimmed by 7 bases and V by 0 bases; bases with no gene match: 3. In DNA, the CDR3 is TGTGCCAGCAGCTTAGCGGGAGGGCGGAATGAGCAGTTCTTC. The encoded protein is CASSLAGGRNEQFF.

The J gene is TRBJ2-5, the V gene TRBV29-1, with 13 bases aligning to TRBD2. This CDR3 comprises 18 residues. V gave up 2 bases and J gave up 3 bases; unmatched junction bases: 12. The germline V gene has CDR1 SQVTM and CDR2 ANQGSEA. The chain's CDR3 is CSVEFGTTSGRSEETQYF. CDR3 DNA: TGCAGCGTTGAATTCGGGACGACTAGCGGGAGGTCAGAAGAGACCCAGTACTTC.

The rearrangement uses TRBV5-4 and TRBJ2-1; TRBD2 aligns across 8 bases. Germline CDR1 SGHNT, CDR2 YYREEE (reference sequence). V shed 5 bases and J 6 bases; nucleotides not matched to a gene: 4. The CDR3 length is 13 residues. CDR3 residues: CASRIGTSNEQFF. CDR3 sequence (DNA): TGTGCCAGCAGGATCGGGACTAGCAATGAGCAGTTCTTC.

The V call is TRBV1, the J call TRBJ1-1; the table assigns TRBD1, which was not confirmed against the DNA. TRBV1 is labeled a pseudogene. The CDR3 loop spans 18 amino acids. CDR3 coding DNA: TGCACCAGCAGCCAAGTAACGGGGACAGGGGAAAAAAACACTGAAGCTTTCTTT. This translates into CTSSQVTGTGEKNTEAFF.

This clone was counted only a few times. The chain recombines TRBV10-1 with TRBJ1-1; the match to TRBD1 covers 11 bases. The CDR3 has 13 residues. With 5 bases clipped from V and 8 bases from J, the junction kept 4 bases outside the gene matches. CDR1 is WNHNN and CDR2 is SYGVQD in the germline V gene (reference sequence). CDR3 protein: CASSRDRGDEAFF. CDR3 DNA sequence: TGCGCCAGCAGTCGGGACAGGGGGGACGAAGCTTTCTTT.

V gene TRBV11-2 combines with J gene TRBJ1-2; a possible D gene is TRBD1 (6 bases). This CDR3 has 13 residues. The germline V gene encodes CDR1 SGHAT and CDR2 FQNNGV. V shed 5 bases and J shed 4 bases, with 11 bases lying between them. CDR3 bases: TGTGCCAGCAGCGCAGGGGTCGGCTATGGCTACACCTTC. Protein product: CASSAGVGYGYTF.